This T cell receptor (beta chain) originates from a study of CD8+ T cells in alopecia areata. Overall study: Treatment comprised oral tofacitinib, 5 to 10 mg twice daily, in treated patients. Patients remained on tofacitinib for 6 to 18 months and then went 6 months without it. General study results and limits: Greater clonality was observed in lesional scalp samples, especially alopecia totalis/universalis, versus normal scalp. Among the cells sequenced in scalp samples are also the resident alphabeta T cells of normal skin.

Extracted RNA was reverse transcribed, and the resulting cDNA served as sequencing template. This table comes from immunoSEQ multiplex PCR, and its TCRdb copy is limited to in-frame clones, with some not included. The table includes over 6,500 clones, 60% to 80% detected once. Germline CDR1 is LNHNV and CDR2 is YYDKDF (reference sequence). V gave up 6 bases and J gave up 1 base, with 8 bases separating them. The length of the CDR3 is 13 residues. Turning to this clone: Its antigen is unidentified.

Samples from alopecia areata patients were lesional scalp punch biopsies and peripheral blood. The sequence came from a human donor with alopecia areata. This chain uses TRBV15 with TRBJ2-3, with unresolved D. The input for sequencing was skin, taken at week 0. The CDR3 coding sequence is TGTGCCACCAGTGAGGTTGGCACAGATACGCAGTATTTT. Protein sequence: CATSEVGTDTQYF.